This T cell receptor beta chain was identified in a study of T cell repertoires in cytomegalovirus infection. General study results and limits: Dominant in the ex vivo response were TCR beta clonotypes restricted by HLA-C and specific for CMV.

CDR3 length: 15 amino acids. Germline V gene sequence: CDR1 LGHDT, CDR2 YNNKEL (reference sequence). Trimming at V came to 6 bases and at J to 2 bases, leaving 4 bases not matched to a gene. TCRdb redid the calling of the reads with MiXCR, one entry per CDR3 protein. The sample has 250,000 to 300,000 distinct CDR3 sequences, 20% to 30% seen once. Points on this clonotype: Antigen specificity is unknown.

The chain carries TRBV3-1 and TRBJ2-5; 12 nucleotides match TRBD2. Sequenced: PBMCs. The source of this sequence is a human donor in good health (CMV status not recorded). Some clones in this sample may be carry-over from other donors' samples. The CDR3 is CASRLAGGKQETQYF. DNA of the CDR3: TGTGCCAGCAGACTAGCGGGGGGCAAACAAGAGACCCAGTACTTC.